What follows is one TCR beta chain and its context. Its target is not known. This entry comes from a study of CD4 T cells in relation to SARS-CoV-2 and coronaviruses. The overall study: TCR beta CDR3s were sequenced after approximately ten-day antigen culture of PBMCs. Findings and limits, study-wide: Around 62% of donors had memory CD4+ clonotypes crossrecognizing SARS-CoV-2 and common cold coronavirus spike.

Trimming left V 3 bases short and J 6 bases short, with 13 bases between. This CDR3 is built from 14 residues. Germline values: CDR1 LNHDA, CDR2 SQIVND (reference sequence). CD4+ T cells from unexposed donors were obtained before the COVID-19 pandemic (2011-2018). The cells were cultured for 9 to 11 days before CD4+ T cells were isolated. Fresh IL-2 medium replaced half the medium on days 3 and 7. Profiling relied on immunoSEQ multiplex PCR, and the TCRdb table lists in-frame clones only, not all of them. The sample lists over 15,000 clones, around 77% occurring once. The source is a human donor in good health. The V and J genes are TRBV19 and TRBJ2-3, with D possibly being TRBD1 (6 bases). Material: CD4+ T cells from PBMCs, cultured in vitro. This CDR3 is CASSIGRGGDTQYF. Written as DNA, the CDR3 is TGTGCCAGTAGTATCGGCAGGGGCGGGGATACGCAGTATTTT. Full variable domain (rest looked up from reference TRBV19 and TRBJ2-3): DGGITQSPKYLFRKEGQNVTLSCEQNLNHDAMYWYRQDPGQGLRLIYYSQIVNDFQKGDIAEGYSVSREKKESFPLTVTSAQKNPTAFYLCASSIGRGGDTQYFGPGTRLTVL.